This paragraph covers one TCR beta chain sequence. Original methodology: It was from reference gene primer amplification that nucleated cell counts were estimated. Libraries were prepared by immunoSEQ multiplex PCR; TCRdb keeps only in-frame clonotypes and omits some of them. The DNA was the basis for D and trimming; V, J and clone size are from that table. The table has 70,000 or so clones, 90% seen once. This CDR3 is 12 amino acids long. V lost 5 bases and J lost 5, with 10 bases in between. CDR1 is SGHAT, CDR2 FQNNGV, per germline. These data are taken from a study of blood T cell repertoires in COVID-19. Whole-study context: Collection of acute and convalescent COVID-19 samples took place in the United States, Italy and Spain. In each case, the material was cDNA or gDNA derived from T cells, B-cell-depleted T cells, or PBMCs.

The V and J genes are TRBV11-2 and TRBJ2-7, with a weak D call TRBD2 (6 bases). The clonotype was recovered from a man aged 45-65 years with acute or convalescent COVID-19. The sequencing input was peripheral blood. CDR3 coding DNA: TGTGCCAGCAGCGCGGGACGACACGAGCAGTACTTC. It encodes CASSAGRHEQYF.